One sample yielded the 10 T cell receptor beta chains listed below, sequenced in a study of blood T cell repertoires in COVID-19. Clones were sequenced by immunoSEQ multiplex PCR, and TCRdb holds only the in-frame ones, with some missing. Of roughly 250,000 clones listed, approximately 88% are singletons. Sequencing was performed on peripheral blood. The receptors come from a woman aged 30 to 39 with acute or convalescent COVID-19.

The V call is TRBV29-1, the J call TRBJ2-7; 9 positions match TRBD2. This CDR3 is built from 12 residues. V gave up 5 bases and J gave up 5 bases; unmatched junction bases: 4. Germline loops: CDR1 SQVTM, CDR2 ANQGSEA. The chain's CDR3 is CSVSVAGDEQYF. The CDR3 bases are TGCAGCGTTTCAGTAGCGGGAGACGAGCAGTACTTC.

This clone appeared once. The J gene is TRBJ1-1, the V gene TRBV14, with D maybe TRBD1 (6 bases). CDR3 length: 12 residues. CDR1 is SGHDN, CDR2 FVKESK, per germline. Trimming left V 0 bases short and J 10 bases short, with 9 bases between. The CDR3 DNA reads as TGTGCCAGCAGCCAAGAAGGGGGGGTAGCTTTCTTT. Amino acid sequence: CASSQEGGVAFF.

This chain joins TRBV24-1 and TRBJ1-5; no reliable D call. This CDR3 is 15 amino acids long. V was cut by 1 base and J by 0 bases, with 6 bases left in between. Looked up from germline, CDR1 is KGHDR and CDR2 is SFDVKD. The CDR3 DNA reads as TGTGCCACCAGTGATTTCGGGAATAGCAATCAGCCCCAGCATTTT. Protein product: CATSDFGNSNQPQHF.

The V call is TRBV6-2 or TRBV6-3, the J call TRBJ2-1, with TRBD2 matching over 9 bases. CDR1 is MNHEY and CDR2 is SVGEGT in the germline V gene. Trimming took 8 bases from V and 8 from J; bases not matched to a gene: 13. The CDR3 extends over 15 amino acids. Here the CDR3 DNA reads TGTGCCAGCGGCCCTACTGGGCTAGCGGGACATGAGCAGTTCTTC. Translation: CASGPTGLAGHEQFF.

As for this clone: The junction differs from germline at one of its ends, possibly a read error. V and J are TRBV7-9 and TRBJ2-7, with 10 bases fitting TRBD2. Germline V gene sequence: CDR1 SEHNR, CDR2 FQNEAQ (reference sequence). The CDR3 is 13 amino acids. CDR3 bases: TGTGCCAGCAGCCTAGCGGGAGCTTCCGAGCAGTACTTC. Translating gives CASSLAGASEQYF.

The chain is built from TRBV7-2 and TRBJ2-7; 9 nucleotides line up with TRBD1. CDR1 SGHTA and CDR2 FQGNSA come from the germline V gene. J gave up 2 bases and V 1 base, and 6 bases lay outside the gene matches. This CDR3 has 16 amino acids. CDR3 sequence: CASSLDGQGSTYEQYF. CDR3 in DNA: TGTGCCAGCAGCTTAGACGGACAGGGGAGTACCTACGAGCAGTACTTC.

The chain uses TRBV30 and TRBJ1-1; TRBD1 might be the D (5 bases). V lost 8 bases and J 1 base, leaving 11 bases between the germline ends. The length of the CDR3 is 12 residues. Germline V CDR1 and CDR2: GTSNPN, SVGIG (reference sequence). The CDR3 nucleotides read TGTGCCGGGTACAGGCCGAACACTGAAGCTTTCTTT. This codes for CAGYRPNTEAFF.

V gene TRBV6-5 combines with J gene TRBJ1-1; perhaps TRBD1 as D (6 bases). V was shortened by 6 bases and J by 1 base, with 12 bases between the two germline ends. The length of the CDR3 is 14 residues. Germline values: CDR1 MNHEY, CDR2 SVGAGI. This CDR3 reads CASSGTPGNTEAFF. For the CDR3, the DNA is TGTGCCAGCAGCGGGACACCTGGGAACACTGAAGCTTTCTTT.

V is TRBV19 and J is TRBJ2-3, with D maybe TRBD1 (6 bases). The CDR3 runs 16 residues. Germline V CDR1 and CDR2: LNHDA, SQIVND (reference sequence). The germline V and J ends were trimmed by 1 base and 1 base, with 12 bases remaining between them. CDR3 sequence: CASSIGTVTGTDTQYF. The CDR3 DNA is TGTGCCAGTAGTATAGGGACAGTTACAGGCACAGATACGCAGTATTTT.

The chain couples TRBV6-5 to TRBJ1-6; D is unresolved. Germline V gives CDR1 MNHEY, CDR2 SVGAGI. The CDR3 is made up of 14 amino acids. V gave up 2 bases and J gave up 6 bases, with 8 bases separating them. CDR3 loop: CASSYEAANSPLHF. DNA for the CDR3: TGTGCCAGCAGTTACGAGGCCGCTAATTCACCCCTCCACTTT.